The entry below describes one TCR beta chain. Its antigen is unidentified. The record originates from a study of shared clonotypes between healthy human individuals. Recent acute infections and vaccinations were absent in the healthy HIV-negative adult donors. Subsets obtained from CD4+ cells comprised CD45RA+ naive and CD45RA-negative memory cells. This CDR3 comprises 14 residues. Germline V gene data show CDR1 as MDHEN and CDR2 as SYDVKM. Trimming removed 8 bases from V and 1 base from J, with 12 bases in between. The protocol was immunoSEQ multiplex PCR, while the TCRdb copy is restricted to in-frame clones and leaves out a portion. The sample gives about 980,000 clones, 70% to 85% of which show up once; about 1.5% is in the top ten. Study-level points and caveats: Sampling covered blood only; tissue repertoires likely differ. Clonotype sharing across several donors was observed for about 4.8% of naive CD4 clonotypes.

Sequencing input: memory CD4+ T cells sorted from blood. Subset here: CD45RA-negative fraction. This chain joins TRBV28 and TRBJ2-1; D might be TRBD2 (6 bases). The source is a man between 18 and 29 years old in good health. The CDR3, as DNA: TGTGCCAGCGGGGGGACTGGGTCCTACAATGAGCAGTTCTTC. It translates to CASGGTGSYNEQFF.